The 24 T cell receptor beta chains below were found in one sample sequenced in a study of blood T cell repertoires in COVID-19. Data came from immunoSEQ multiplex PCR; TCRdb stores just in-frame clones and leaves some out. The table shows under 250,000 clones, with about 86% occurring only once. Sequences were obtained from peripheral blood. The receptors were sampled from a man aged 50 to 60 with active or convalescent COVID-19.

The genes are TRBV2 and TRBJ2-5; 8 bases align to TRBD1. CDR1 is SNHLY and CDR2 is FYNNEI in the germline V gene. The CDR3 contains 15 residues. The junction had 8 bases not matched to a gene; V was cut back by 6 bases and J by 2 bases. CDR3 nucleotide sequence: TGTGCCAGCAGCCCAGACAGGGGTGGGCAAGAGACCCAGTACTTC. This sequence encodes CASSPDRGGQETQYF.

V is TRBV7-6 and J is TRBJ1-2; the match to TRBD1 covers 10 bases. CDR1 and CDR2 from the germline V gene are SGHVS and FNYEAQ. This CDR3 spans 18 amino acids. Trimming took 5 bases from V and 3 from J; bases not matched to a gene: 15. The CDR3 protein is CASSPRDRGLPSHYGYTF. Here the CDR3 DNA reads TGTGCCAGCAGCCCGCGGGACAGGGGATTGCCGTCCCACTATGGCTACACCTTC.

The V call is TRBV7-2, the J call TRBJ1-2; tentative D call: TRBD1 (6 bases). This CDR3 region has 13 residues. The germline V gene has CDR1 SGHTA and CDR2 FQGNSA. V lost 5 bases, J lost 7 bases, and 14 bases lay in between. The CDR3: CASSRTAPFGYTF. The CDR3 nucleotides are TGTGCCAGCAGCCGGACAGCCCCCTTTGGCTACACCTTC.

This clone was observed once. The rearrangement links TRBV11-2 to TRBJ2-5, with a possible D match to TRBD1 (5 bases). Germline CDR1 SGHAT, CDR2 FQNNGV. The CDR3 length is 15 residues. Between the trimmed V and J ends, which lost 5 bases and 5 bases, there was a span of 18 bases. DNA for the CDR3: TGTGCCAGCAGCCGCCGCAGGGTTGCATCTGAGACCCAGTACTTC. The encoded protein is CASSRRRVASETQYF.

The CDR3 nucleotides are TGTGCCAGCAACCCCCAGGGGCGGGGGGGTTACAATGAGCAGTTCTTC. It translates to CASNPQGRGGYNEQFF. V gene TRBV7-9 combines with J gene TRBJ2-1, with TRBD2 matching 9 bases. Losses at the gene ends were 7 bases for V and 4 bases for J; bases not matched to a gene: 11. CDR1 is SEHNR, CDR2 FQNEAQ, per germline (reference sequence). This CDR3 has 16 residues. The full variable domain, in which reference TRBV7-9 and TRBJ2-1 provide the parts outside the CDR3, is DTGVSQNPRHKITKRGQNVTFRCDPISEHNRLYWYRQTLGQGPEFLTYFQNEAQLEKSRLLSDRFSAERPKGSFSTLEIQRTEQGDSAMYLCASNPQGRGGYNEQFFGPGTRLTVL.

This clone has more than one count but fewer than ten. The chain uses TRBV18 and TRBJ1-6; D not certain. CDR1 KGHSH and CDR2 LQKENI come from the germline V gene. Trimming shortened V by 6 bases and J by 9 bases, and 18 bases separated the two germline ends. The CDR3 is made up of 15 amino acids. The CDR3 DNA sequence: TGTGCCAGCTCCCCATCCCCAGCGGCGGGTTCACCCCTCCACTTT. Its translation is CASSPSPAAGSPLHF.

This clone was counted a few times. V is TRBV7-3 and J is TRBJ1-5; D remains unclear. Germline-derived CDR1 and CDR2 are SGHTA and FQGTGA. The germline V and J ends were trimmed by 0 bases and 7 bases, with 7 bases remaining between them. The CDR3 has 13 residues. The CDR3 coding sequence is TGTGCCAGCAGCTTAACGAGGAGCCAGCCCCAGCATTTT. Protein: CASSLTRSQPQHF.

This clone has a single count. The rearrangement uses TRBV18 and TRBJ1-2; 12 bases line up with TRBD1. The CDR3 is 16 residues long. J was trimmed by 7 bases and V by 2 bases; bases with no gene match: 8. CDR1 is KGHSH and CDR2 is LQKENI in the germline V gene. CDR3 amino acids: CASSPRDRGHSGGYTF. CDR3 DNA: TGTGCCAGCTCACCAAGGGACAGGGGGCACTCGGGTGGCTACACCTTC.

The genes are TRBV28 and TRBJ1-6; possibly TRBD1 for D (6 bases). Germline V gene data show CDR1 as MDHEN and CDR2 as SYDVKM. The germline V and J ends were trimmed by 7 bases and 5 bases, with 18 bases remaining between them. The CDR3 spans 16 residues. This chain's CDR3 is CASMGHGYGNNSPLHF. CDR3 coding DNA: TGTGCCAGCATGGGACACGGGTATGGGAATAATTCACCCCTCCACTTT.

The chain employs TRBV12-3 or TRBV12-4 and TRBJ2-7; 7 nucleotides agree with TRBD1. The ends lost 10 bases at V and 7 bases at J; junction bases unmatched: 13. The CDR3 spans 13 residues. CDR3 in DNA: TGTGCCACTACCCGGACAGGTACGGGGGAGCAGTACTTC. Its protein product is CATTRTGTGEQYF.

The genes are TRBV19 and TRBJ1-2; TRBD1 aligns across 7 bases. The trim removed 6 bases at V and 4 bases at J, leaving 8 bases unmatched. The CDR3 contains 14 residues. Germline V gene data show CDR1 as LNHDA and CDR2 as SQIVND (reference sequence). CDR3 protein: CASSRQGSSYGYTF. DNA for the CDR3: TGTGCCAGTAGCAGACAGGGTTCGAGCTATGGCTACACCTTC.

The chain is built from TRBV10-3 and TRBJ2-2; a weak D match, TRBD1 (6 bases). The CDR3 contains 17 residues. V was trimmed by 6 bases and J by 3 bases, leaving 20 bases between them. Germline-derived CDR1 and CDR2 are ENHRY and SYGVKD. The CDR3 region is CAISRGTSGPDTGELFF. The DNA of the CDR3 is TGTGCCATCAGCAGAGGGACATCCGGTCCCGACACCGGGGAGCTGTTTTTT.

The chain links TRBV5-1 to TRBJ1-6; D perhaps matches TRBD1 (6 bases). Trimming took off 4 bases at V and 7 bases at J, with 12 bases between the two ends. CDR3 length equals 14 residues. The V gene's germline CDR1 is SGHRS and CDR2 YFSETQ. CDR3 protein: CASSRRQENSPLHF. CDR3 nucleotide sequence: TGCGCCAGCAGCCGTCGACAGGAAAATTCACCCCTCCACTTT.

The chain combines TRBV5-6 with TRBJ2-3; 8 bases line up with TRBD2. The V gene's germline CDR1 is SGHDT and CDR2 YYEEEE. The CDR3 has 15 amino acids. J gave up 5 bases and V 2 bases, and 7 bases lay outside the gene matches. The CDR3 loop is CASSLPGLGLDTQYF. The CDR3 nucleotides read TGTGCCAGCAGCTTACCGGGACTAGGATTAGATACGCAGTATTTT.

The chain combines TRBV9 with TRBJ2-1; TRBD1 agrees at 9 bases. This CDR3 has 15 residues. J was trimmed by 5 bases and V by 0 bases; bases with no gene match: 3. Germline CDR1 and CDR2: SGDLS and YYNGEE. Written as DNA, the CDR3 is TGTGCCAGCAGCGTAGACGGGACAGGGCACAATGAGCAGTTCTTC. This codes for CASSVDGTGHNEQFF.

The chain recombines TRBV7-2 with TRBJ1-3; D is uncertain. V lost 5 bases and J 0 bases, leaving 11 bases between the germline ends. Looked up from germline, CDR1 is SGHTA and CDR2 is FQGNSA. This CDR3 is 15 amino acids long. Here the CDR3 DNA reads TGTGCCAGCAGCCCCACGGAGAACTCTGGAAACACCATATATTTT. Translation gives CASSPTENSGNTIYF.

Written as DNA, the CDR3 is TGCGCCAGCAGCTTGGTCCGCAGCGCGAACACCGGGGAGCTGTTTTTT. This encodes CASSLVRSANTGELFF. V gene TRBV5-1 combines with J gene TRBJ2-2; D remains ambiguous. This CDR3 is 16 amino acids long. Germline values: CDR1 SGHRS, CDR2 YFSETQ. The ends were cut back, 0 bases at V and 0 bases at J, with 9 bases in the middle.

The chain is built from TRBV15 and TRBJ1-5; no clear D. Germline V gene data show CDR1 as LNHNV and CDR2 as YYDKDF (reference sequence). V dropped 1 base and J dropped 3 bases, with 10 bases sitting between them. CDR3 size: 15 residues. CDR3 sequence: CATSRAATANQPQHF. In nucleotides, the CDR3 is TGTGCCACCAGCAGAGCCGCCACAGCCAATCAGCCCCAGCATTTT.

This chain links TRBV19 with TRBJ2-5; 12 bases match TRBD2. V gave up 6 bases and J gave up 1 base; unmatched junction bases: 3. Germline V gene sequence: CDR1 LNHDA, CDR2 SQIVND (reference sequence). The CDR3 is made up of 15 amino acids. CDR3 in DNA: TGTGCCAGTAGACAACTAGCGGGGGGCCAAGAGACCCAGTACTTC. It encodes CASRQLAGGQETQYF. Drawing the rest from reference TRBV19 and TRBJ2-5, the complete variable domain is DGGITQSPKYLFRKEGQNVTLSCEQNLNHDAMYWYRQDPGQGLRLIYYSQIVNDFQKGDIAEGYSVSREKKESFPLTVTSAQKNPTAFYLCASRQLAGGQETQYFGPGTRLLVL.

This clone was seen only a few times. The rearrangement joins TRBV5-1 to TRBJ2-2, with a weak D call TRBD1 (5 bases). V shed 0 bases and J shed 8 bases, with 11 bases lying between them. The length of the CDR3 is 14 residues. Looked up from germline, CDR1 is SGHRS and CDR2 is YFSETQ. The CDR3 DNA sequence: TGCGCCAGCAGCTTGGCAGGGCCGGTGGGGGAGCTGTTTTTT. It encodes CASSLAGPVGELFF.

The CDR3 region is CASRLGNSPLHF. Here the CDR3 DNA reads TGTGCCAGCAGGCTGGGTAATTCACCCCTCCACTTT. The V and J genes are TRBV30 and TRBJ1-6; D remains ambiguous. V lost 8 bases, J lost 6 bases, and 11 bases lay in between. Per the germline V gene, CDR1 is GTSNPN and CDR2 is SVGIG (reference sequence). The CDR3 runs to 12 residues.

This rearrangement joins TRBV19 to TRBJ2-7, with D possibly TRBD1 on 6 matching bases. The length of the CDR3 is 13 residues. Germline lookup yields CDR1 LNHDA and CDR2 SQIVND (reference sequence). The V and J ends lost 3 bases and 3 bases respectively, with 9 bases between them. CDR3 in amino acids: CASSIGQLYEQYF. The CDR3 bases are TGTGCCAGTAGTATTGGACAGCTCTACGAGCAGTACTTC.

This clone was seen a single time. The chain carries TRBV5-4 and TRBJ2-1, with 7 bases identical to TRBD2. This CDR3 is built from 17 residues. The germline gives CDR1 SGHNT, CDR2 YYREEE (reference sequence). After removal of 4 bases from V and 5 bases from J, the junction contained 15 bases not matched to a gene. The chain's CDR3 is CASSHGLDPQGDNEQFF. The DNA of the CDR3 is TGTGCCAGCAGCCACGGACTAGATCCTCAGGGTGACAATGAGCAGTTCTTC. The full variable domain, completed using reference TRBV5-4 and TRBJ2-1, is ETGVTQSPTHLIKTRGQQVTLRCSSQSGHNTVSWYQQALGQGPQFIFQYYREEENGRGNFPPRFSGLQFPNYSSELNVNALELDDSALYLCASSHGLDPQGDNEQFFGPGTRLTVL.

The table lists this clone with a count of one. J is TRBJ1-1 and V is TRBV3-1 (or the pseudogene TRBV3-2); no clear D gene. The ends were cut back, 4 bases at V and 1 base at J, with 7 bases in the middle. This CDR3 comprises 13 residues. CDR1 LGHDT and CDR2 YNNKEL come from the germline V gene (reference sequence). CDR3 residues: CASSLPKNTEAFF. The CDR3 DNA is TGTGCCAGCAGCCTCCCCAAGAACACTGAAGCTTTCTTT.